A selection of T cell receptor beta chains follows, all from one sample in a study of cytomegalovirus exposure and HLA in healthy donors. Sequencing used immunoSEQ multiplex PCR; TCRdb keeps in-frame clones, though not all of them. The data show approximately 150,000 clones, 80% seen once. Sequencing input: PBMCs. Every receptor here comes from a man aged 30 to 39 in good health and CMV-seronegative. CDR3s include the opening cysteine and the closing phenylalanine or tryptophan. The order of the fields is D gene, J gene, clone size, V gene, CDR3 DNA, CDR3 protein. The D gene is left open where the match is weak. A row's size may be missing; if present it is once, few, many or a size class.

>.|TRBJ1-1|.|TRBV29-1
TGCAGCGTCTACCCCGGCACTGAAGCTTTCTTT
CSVYPGTEAFF
>.|TRBJ2-7|.|TRBV7-2
TGTGCCAGCAGGGGGACATCGAACTACGAGCAGTACTTC
CASRGTSNYEQYF
>.|TRBJ1-1|once|TRBV19
TGTGCCAGTAGTACCGGGCCAGGGCACGGAGCTTTCTTT
CASSTGPGHGAFF
>.|TRBJ1-5|few|TRBV6-6
TGTGCCAGCAGTTACGGGGGCCCGCCCCAGCATTTT
CASSYGGPPQHF
>TRBD1|TRBJ2-7|.|TRBV2
TGTGCCAGCAATGGCCGGGACAGCCTCTCCTACGAGCAGTACTTC
CASNGRDSLSYEQYF
>.|TRBJ1-1|few|TRBV18
TGTGCCAGCTCACCGTATCGACAGCTGAACACTGAAGCTTTCTTT
CASSPYRQLNTEAFF
>TRBD1|TRBJ2-1|.|TRBV6-6
TGTGCCAGCAGCCCCCCCGACAGGGCCTCCTACAATGAGCAGTTCTTC
CASSPPDRASYNEQFF
>.|TRBJ2-7|once|TRBV28
TGTGCCAGCAGTTCCGAAGGAGTCAGAGAGCAGTACTTC
CASSSEGVREQYF
>.|TRBJ2-3|.|TRBV28
TGTGCCAGCCGTCGGCAGGGCGGCACAGATACGCAGTATTTT
CASRRQGGTDTQYF
>.|TRBJ1-1|.|TRBV5-6
TGTGCCAGCCGAGGGCAGGCTGAAGCTTTCTTT
CASRGQAEAFF
>.|TRBJ2-1|.|TRBV19
TGTGCCAGTAGGGCAGACTCTTTGTACCACAATGAGCAGTTCTTC
CASRADSLYHNEQFF
>TRBD1|TRBJ1-2|.|TRBV10-2
TGCGCCAGCGCAGGGGGCGGTGGCTACACCTTC
CASAGGGGYTF
>TRBD2|TRBJ2-1|.|TRBV6-4
TGTGCCAGCAGTGACTCGACTCCGGGAGGGCTGAATGAGCAGTTCTTC
CASSDSTPGGLNEQFF
>.|TRBJ2-7|.|TRBV30
TGTGCCACATCAGCGAGCTCCTACGAGCAGTACTTC
CATSASSYEQYF
>.|TRBJ2-7|.|TRBV5-4
TGTGCCAGCAGCCTATCAGGGGTCGAGCAGTACTTC
CASSLSGVEQYF
>TRBD1|TRBJ2-1|.|TRBV5-1
TGCGCCAGCCGGGGACAGCCTTCCTACAATGAGCAGTTCTTC
CASRGQPSYNEQFF
>.|TRBJ2-1|once|TRBV15
TGTGCCACCAGCAGAGATCTCGGGAGCCTCGGGAATGAGCAGTTCTTC
CATSRDLGSLGNEQFF
>TRBD2|TRBJ2-2|.|TRBV5-1
TGCGCCAGCAGCCGGGGGGTCAGGGAGAACACCGGGGAGCTGTTTTTT
CASSRGVRENTGELFF
>.|TRBJ2-7|.|TRBV6-1
TGTGCCAGCACCTTCGACAGGAGTGGATCCTACGAGCAGTACTTC
CASTFDRSGSYEQYF
>TRBD2|TRBJ2-3|.|TRBV5-1
TGCGCCAGCATTTCGGGGGGGTACGGAGATACGCAGTATTTT
CASISGGYGDTQYF
>TRBD1|TRBJ2-7|few|TRBV10-1
TGCGCCAGCAGTCCCGAGACAGGGATCTCCTACGAGCAGTACTTC
CASSPETGISYEQYF
>TRBD1|TRBJ2-3|.|TRBV28
TGTGCCAGCAGTCCCGGGACAGGCACAGATACGCAGTATTTT
CASSPGTGTDTQYF
>.|TRBJ1-2|.|TRBV5-6
TGTGCCAGCAGCTTGGGCAGTCCCTATGGCTACACCTTC
CASSLGSPYGYTF
>TRBD2|TRBJ2-3|.|TRBV30
TGTGCCTGGACGGCTAGCGGAAGCACAGATACGCAGTATTTT
CAWTASGSTDTQYF
>TRBD2|TRBJ2-1|.|TRBV5-4
TGTGCCAGCAGCCCATTAGCGGGAGCGAATTACAATGAGCAGTTCTTC
CASSPLAGANYNEQFF
>TRBD1|TRBJ2-1|.|TRBV5-4
TGTGCCAGCAGCCCGCCCAGGGGACAGGGGGCCGGTGAGCAGTTCTTC
CASSPPRGQGAGEQFF
>TRBD1|TRBJ1-3|.|TRBV28
TGTGCCAGCAGTCTACAGGGGACTGGAAACACCATATATTTT
CASSLQGTGNTIYF
>.|TRBJ2-3|.|TRBV11-2
TGTGCCAGCAGCTTTGTCGTCGGGAAAGGGACAGATACGCAGTATTTT
CASSFVVGKGTDTQYF
>.|TRBJ1-4|.|TRBV4-3
TGCGCCAGCAGCCAAAACGACAGGTCAACTAATGAAAAACTGTTTTTT
CASSQNDRSTNEKLFF
>TRBD2|TRBJ2-7|once|TRBV28
TGTGCCACGGGGGGGCGGGGCTCCTACGAGCAGTACTTC
CATGGRGSYEQYF
>.|TRBJ1-1|once|TRBV19
TGTGCCAGTAGTATAGTGGACGGACAGTTCGCGACTGAAGCTTTCTTT
CASSIVDGQFATEAFF
>TRBD1|TRBJ1-5|.|TRBV29-1
TGCAGCGCCGGACAGGGGAGCAATCAGCCCCAGCATTTT
CSAGQGSNQPQHF
>TRBD2|TRBJ2-3|.|TRBV4-3
TGCGCCAGCAGCAGACAGCGGGGTCCTAGCACAGATACGCAGTATTTT
CASSRQRGPSTDTQYF
>.|TRBJ2-2|few|TRBV5-1
TGCGCCAGCAGCTTGGCGGCTAGCGCAAACACCGGGGAGCTGTTTTTT
CASSLAASANTGELFF
>TRBD2|TRBJ2-5|few|TRBV5-1
TGCGCCAGCAGCTCAACTAGCGGGTGGAAGACCCAGTACTTC
CASSSTSGWKTQYF